This TCR beta chain was sequenced during a study of blood T cell repertoires in COVID-19. Germline trimming cut 4 bases from V and 3 bases from J; bases unmatched to any gene: 10. This CDR3 has 15 amino acids. Germline V gene data show CDR1 as SGHNT and CDR2 as YYREEE (reference sequence). The method was immunoSEQ multiplex PCR; TCRdb's version includes in-frame clones alone and lacks a portion of them. The data contain 470,000 or so clones, around 89% of them singletons. The source of this sequence is a woman under 40 with acute or convalescent COVID-19. V is TRBV5-4 and J is TRBJ2-7, with 7 nucleotides matching TRBD1. The sequencing sample was made of peripheral blood. CDR3 loop: CASSRPTGMDYEQYF. DNA of the CDR3: TGTGCCAGCAGCCGACCGACAGGGATGGACTACGAGCAGTACTTC.